This T cell receptor (beta chain) was recovered during a study of regulatory T cells in long-lasting Graves disease. Noted time point: newly diagnosed GD, antithyroid drugs for less than 3 months. The authors made the TCR library using RNA they extracted from PBMCs. This clonotype was counted between two and nine times. V was trimmed by 3 bases and J by 7 bases, leaving 16 bases between them. Germline V gene sequence: CDR1 LNHDA, CDR2 SQIVND (reference sequence). The CDR3 runs to 15 residues. With iRepertoire HTBI primers and Arm-PCR of CDR3 regions, TCR beta libraries were built. TCRdb independently ran MiXCR on the multiplex PCR reads; one entry per CDR3 protein. The table includes approximately 470,000 distinct CDR3 sequences, around 15% detected once. The same data also contributed to another study, on T cells in Graves' hyperthyroidism and ophthalmopathy.

V gene TRBV19 combines with J gene TRBJ1-5; D is perhaps TRBD1 (6 bases). The sequence came from a man in his forties or fifties with Graves disease. The specimen comprised peripheral blood mononuclear cells (PBMCs), sampled at new diagnosis, from a patient treated with antithyroid drugs. CDR3 DNA sequence: TGTGCCAGTAGTATTGTTTGGGGGCGCGTGCAGCCCCAGCATTTT. Amino acids: CASSIVWGRVQPQHF.